This is a list of T cell receptor beta chains from one sample in a study of shared clonotypes between healthy human individuals. Data came from immunoSEQ multiplex PCR; TCRdb stores just in-frame clones and leaves some out. Altogether some 2,000,000 clones are present, roughly 95% being singletons, with the ten largest covering around 1.1%. Input material: naive CD8+ T cells sorted from blood. These receptors all come from a young man in good health. The CDR3 runs from the conserved cysteine through the conserved F or W. A D gene is named only where the DNA matches it firmly. Clone size is stated in some rows and not others, as once, few, many or a class when expanded.

d_gene	len	abundance	v_gene	j_gene	CDR3aa	CDR3nt
TRBD1	13	few	TRBV7-9	TRBJ2-7	CASTGTGGSEQYF	TGTGCCAGCACCGGGACAGGGGGAAGCGAGCAGTACTTC
-	15	-	TRBV6-5	TRBJ2-2	CASGWVESGTGELFF	TGTGCCAGCGGGTGGGTGGAGTCTGGCACCGGGGAGCTGTTTTTT
-	12	-	TRBV11-2	TRBJ2-7	CASSLNAYEQYF	TGTGCCAGCAGCTTAAATGCCTACGAGCAGTACTTC
TRBD2	16	-	TRBV6-4	TRBJ2-1	CASSLSGGSSYNEQFF	TGTGCCAGCAGTCTAAGCGGGGGGAGCTCCTACAATGAGCAGTTCTTC
-	11	-	TRBV27	TRBJ2-1	CATGSYNEQFF	TGTGCCACCGGCTCCTACAATGAGCAGTTCTTC
TRBD2	13	-	TRBV6-5	TRBJ2-7	CASSGRGSYEQYF	TGTGCCAGTAGCGGGAGGGGATCCTACGAGCAGTACTTC
-	16	-	TRBV27	TRBJ2-1	CASSTQGSGPYNEQFF	TGTGCCAGCAGTACCCAGGGGAGCGGTCCCTACAATGAGCAGTTCTTC
-	14	-	TRBV13	TRBJ2-2	CASSLVSTAGELFF	TGTGCCAGCAGCTTAGTGAGCACCGCCGGGGAGCTGTTTTTT
-	12	-	TRBV28	TRBJ2-7	CASGVDWSEQYF	TGTGCCAGCGGGGTGGATTGGAGCGAGCAGTACTTC
-	15	-	TRBV5-1	TRBJ2-1	CASSLADGSYNEQFF	TGCGCCAGCAGCTTGGCTGACGGGTCCTACAATGAGCAGTTCTTC
TRBD2	16	-	TRBV4-2	TRBJ2-1	CASSQGGGGTLNEQFF	TGTGCCAGCAGCCAAGGAGGCGGGGGGACACTCAATGAGCAGTTCTTC
-	12	-	TRBV6-5	TRBJ2-7	CASSPTAYEQYF	TGTGCCAGCAGTCCGACAGCTTACGAGCAGTACTTC
-	14	-	TRBV19	TRBJ2-7	CASSITRYSYEQYF	TGTGCCAGTAGTATAACAAGATACTCCTACGAGCAGTACTTC
-	12	-	TRBV29-1	TRBJ2-7	CSVEDDRMGQYF	TGCAGCGTTGAAGACGACCGAATGGGGCAGTACTTC
TRBD1	15	-	TRBV4-3	TRBJ2-5	CASSQGTGVKETQYF	TGCGCCAGCAGCCAAGGGACAGGGGTGAAAGAGACCCAGTACTTC
-	16	-	TRBV19	TRBJ1-2	CASIPLRGHDVYGYTF	TGTGCCAGTATTCCCCTCAGGGGACATGATGTGTATGGCTACACCTTC
-	15	-	TRBV11-3	TRBJ1-1	CASSSPGLENTEAFF	TGTGCCAGCAGCTCACCGGGTCTGGAAAACACTGAAGCTTTCTTT
-	11	-	TRBV6-1	TRBJ1-2	CATPPNYGYTF	TGTGCCACCCCCCCTAACTATGGCTACACCTTC
TRBD1	15	-	TRBV29-1	TRBJ2-1	CSVDPFKQGYNEQFF	TGCAGCGTTGACCCCTTTAAACAGGGGTACAATGAGCAGTTCTTC
TRBD1	16	-	TRBV4-3	TRBJ1-4	CASSQDVTGGNEKLFF	TGCGCCAGCAGCCAAGACGTGACAGGGGGGAATGAAAAACTGTTTTTT
-	16	-	TRBV13	TRBJ2-5	CASSSLDFSGQETQYF	TGTGCCAGCAGCTCCCTCGACTTCTCTGGACAAGAGACCCAGTACTTC
-	14	once	TRBV28	TRBJ1-3	CASSSSGYGNTIYF	TGTGCCAGCAGTTCCTCAGGGTACGGAAACACCATATATTTT